The text below deals with one T cell receptor (beta chain). TCRdb's table, derived via immunoSEQ multiplex PCR, lists solely in-frame clones and lacks some. The sample yields some 64,000 clones, 70% to 80% seen once. This CDR3 is 15 amino acids long. Germline values: CDR1 SGHNT, CDR2 YYREEE (reference sequence). V was pared by 2 bases and J by 6 bases, with 6 bases of the junction left unmatched. The sample is drawn from a study of radiation and T cells in renal cell carcinoma. Time point noted: blood 4 weeks post-SBRT, at nephrectomy. The treatment was: 15 Gy SBRT to primary tumor, nephrectomy 4 weeks later.

Here the sequenced sample was blood, taken from a patient whose treatment included radiotherapy and nephrectomy. The sequence was obtained from a man in his fifties or sixties with renal cell carcinoma. The chain joins TRBV5-4 to TRBJ2-1; 9 bases match TRBD2. The CDR3 DNA reads as TGTGCCAGCAGCTTATTTGGCGGGAGGGTCAATGAGCAGTTCTTC. Residues: CASSLFGGRVNEQFF.